These T cell receptor beta chains were read from a single sample in a study of CD8+CD57+ T cells in acquired aplastic anemia. TCRdb reanalysed the reads using MiXCR and keeps one entry per CDR3 protein. This sample has about 160,000 distinct CDR3 sequences; over 55% occur once, and the top ten carry 45% to 60%. The source material was sorted CD4+, CD8+, or CD8+CD57+ T cells (not recorded which) from PBMCs. These receptors originate from a human donor with aplastic anemia. The conserved cysteine and the conserved F or W are not part of the CDR3 here. The order of the fields is CDR3 length, D gene, J gene, V gene, CDR3 protein. D genes are given only for firm matches.

9 | NA | TRBJ1-1 | TRBV6-5 | ASSYSINAF
11 | TRBD1 | TRBJ1-2 | TRBV29-1 | SATQGTLYGYT
15 | NA | TRBJ2-5 | TRBV24-1 | ATSEALGATKQETQY
15 | TRBD2 | TRBJ2-7 | TRBV7-2 | ASSLTGLAIGAYEQY
11 | NA | TRBJ1-3 | TRBV29-1 | SAALSSGNTIY
12 | NA | TRBJ2-3 | TRBV7-3 | ASSLVGSIDTQY
12 | NA | TRBJ2-5 | TRBV12-3/TRBV12-4 | ASSPGVLIKAQY
12 | NA | TRBJ2-5 | TRBV20-1 | SARVIGEGETQY
11 | TRBD2 | TRBJ2-3 | TRBV2 | ASSLAAPNTQY
11 | NA | TRBJ1-2 | TRBV10-2 | ATLRGNGYGYT
12 | NA | TRBJ1-2 | TRBV9 | ASSVGGGHDGYT
13 | TRBD2 | TRBJ2-7 | TRBV2 | ASSPTGLDFYEQY
11 | TRBD1 | TRBJ2-7 | TRBV20-1 | SARTGEGYEQY
12 | NA | TRBJ2-7 | TRBV7-9 | ASRPLRGRYEQY
11 | TRBD2 | TRBJ2-3 | TRBV29-1 | SGGGTNTDTQY
15 | NA | TRBJ1-5 | TRBV2 | ASSEYSSNRRTGPQH
11 | TRBD1 | TRBJ2-7 | TRBV19 | ASSTRDSYEQY
11 | NA | TRBJ1-5 | TRBV19 | ASSIDPHQPQH
13 | NA | TRBJ1-1 | TRBV9 | ASSVAMGPNTEAF
10 | NA | TRBJ1-6 | TRBV15 | ATRGGEAPLH
11 | NA | TRBJ1-1 | TRBV7-9 | ASSAEVNTEAF
12 | NA | TRBJ2-7 | TRBV19 | ASSAGSNLYEQY
13 | TRBD2 | TRBJ2-5 | TRBV6-4 | ASSEASGGQETQY
13 | NA | TRBJ2-1 | TRBV9 | ASSVGASEGDEQF
15 | TRBD1 | TRBJ2-3 | TRBV4-2 | ASSQLQDRVWTDTQY
15 | TRBD2 | TRBJ2-5 | TRBV7-6 | ASSPPGLAGAGETQY
10 | NA | TRBJ2-5 | TRBV28 | ASSLSLETQY
14 | NA | TRBJ2-1 | TRBV5-1 | ASSLVDRSGFDEQF
12 | NA | TRBJ1-1 | TRBV20-1 | SARHPGAVVEAF
13 | NA | TRBJ2-3 | TRBV19 | ASSLSVGSPDTQY
13 | NA | TRBJ2-1 | TRBV5-6 | ASSLEAVSYNEQF
12 | NA | TRBJ2-3 | TRBV5-1 | ASSLAQTTDTQY
11 | NA | TRBJ1-1 | TRBV9 | ASGGQGWTEAF
12 | TRBD1 | TRBJ1-2 | TRBV20-1 | SASPDREVLGYT
11 | NA | TRBJ1-1 | TRBV5-1 | ASSLSVETEAF
14 | NA | TRBJ2-5 | TRBV20-1 | SAREWGREYQETQY
11 | TRBD2 | TRBJ2-7 | TRBV10-3 | AIAGLATYEQY
12 | NA | TRBJ2-2 | TRBV7-3 | ASRSEGSTGELF
13 | NA | TRBJ2-1 | TRBV25-1 | ASSGLDGVYNEQF
16 | TRBD2 | TRBJ2-5 | TRBV7-7 | ASSPLGLAGGLVETQY
10 | NA | TRBJ1-1 | TRBV7-8 | ASSFSYTEAF
13 | NA | TRBJ1-2 | TRBV20-1 | SAVSGATGYYGYT
13 | NA | TRBJ2-7 | TRBV10-2 | ASSESTGATYEQY
11 | NA | TRBJ1-6 | TRBV2 | ATTPGSNSPLH
13 | NA | TRBJ2-2 | TRBV5-6 | ASSLVGVNTGELF
13 | TRBD1 | TRBJ1-6 | TRBV19 | ASRETGTGESPLH
12 | NA | TRBJ1-4 | TRBV29-1 | SVPLPGGNEKLF